This T cell receptor (beta chain) comes out of a study of blood T cells in healthy people across ages. A second about 7 to 12 cycle PCR used barcoded and J-beta primers. TCRdb reprocessed the 5' RACE reads via MiXCR and lists one record per CDR3 protein. The sample contains about 640,000 distinct CDR3 sequences, around three fifths of which appear only once. This clonotype was obtained from a man between 60 and 75 years old in good health. The sequenced sample was blood.

This CDR3 is CASSKGEVGLAPYEQYF. For the CDR3, the DNA is TGTGCCAGCAGTAAAGGGGAAGTCGGTCTAGCCCCCTACGAGCAGTACTTC. The V gene is TRBV12-1, the J gene TRBJ2-4; the DNA was not used to check the table's D call, TRBD1. The end of the DNA fits TRBJ2-7 better, so the J call may be wrong. TRBV12-1 is given as a pseudogene. The CDR3 totals 17 residues.